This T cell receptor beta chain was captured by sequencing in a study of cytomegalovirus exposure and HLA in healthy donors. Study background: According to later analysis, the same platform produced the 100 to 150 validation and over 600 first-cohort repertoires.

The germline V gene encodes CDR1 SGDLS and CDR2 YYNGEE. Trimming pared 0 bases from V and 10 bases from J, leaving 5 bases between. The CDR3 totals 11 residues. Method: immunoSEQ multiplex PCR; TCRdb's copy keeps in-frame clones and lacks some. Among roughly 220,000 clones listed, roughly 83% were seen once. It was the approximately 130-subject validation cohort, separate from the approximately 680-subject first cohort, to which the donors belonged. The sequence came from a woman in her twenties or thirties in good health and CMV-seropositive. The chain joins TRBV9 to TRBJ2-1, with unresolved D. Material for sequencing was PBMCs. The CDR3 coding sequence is TGTGCCAGCAGCGTAGACACGGAGCAGTTCTTC. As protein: CASSVDTEQFF.